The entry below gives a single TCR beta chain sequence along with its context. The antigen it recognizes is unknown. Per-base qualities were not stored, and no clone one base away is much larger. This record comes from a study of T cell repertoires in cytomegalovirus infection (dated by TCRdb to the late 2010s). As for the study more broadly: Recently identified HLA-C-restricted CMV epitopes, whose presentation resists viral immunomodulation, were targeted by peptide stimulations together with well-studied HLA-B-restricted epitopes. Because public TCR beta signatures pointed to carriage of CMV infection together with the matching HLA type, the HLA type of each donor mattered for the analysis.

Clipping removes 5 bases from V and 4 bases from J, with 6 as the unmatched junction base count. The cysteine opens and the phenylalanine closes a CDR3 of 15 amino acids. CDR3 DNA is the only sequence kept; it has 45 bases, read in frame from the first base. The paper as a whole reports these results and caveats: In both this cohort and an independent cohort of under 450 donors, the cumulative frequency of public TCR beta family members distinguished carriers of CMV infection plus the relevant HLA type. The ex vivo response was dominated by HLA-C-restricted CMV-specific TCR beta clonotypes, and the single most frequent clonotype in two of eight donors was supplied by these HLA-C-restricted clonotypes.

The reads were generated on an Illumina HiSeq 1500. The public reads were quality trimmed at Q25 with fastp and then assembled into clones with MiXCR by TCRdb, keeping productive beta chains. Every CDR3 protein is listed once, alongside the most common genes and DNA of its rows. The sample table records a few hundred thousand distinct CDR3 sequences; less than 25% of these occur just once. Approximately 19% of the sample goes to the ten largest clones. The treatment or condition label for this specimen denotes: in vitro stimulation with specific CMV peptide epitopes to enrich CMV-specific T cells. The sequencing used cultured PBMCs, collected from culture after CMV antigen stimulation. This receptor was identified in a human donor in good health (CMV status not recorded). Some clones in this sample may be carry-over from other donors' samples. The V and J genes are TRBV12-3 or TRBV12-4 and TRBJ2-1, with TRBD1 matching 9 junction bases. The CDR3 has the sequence CASSHAGTGYNEQFF. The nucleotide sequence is TGTGCCAGCAGTCACGCCGGGACAGGGTACAATGAGCAGTTCTTC.